These T cell receptor beta chains were read from a single sample in a study of T-cell reconstitution after alpha-beta-depleted transplantation in children. TCRdb passed the PCR reads through MiXCR, listing each CDR3 protein once. The table includes 640,000 or so distinct CDR3 sequences, roughly 17% detected once. Material: PBMCs from the stem cell graft donor, obtained from the stem cell graft. The receptors were sampled from a human donor who donated a stem cell graft to a child with acute myeloid leukemia. CDR3s include the opening cysteine and the closing phenylalanine or tryptophan. Fields, in order: clone size, J gene, V gene, D gene, CDR3 protein, CDR3 DNA. A D gene is named only where the DNA matches it firmly. Size values are once, few and many counts, or a class for expanded clones, and some rows have none.

few,TRBJ1-6,TRBV14,NA,CASSQVSLDSPLHF,TGTGCCAGCAGCCAAGTCTCATTGGATTCACCCCTCCACTTT
many,TRBJ2-2,TRBV29-1,NA,CSVGLENTGELFF,TGCAGCGTTGGACTAGAGAACACCGGGGAGCTGTTTTTT
many,TRBJ2-2,TRBV29-1,TRBD1,CSVTDRATGELFF,TGCAGCGTTACCGACAGGGCAACCGGGGAGCTGTTTTTT
NA,TRBJ2-1,TRBV14,NA,CASSQPNNEQFF,TGTGCCAGCAGCCAACCGAACAATGAGCAGTTCTTC
NA,TRBJ1-6,TRBV7-2,NA,CASSLMWGTSGSPLHF,TGTGCCAGCAGCCTAATGTGGGGAACGAGCGGTTCACCCCTCCACTTT
many,TRBJ1-6,TRBV7-9,NA,CASSLGDIASSPLHF,TGTGCCAGCAGCTTGGGGGACATCGCGAGTTCACCCCTCCACTTT
NA,TRBJ2-1,TRBV20-1,NA,CSASHGEQFF,TGCAGTGCCTCCCACGGTGAGCAGTTCTTC
few,TRBJ1-3,TRBV5-1,NA,CASSPEGISGNTIYF,TGCGCCAGCAGCCCCGAGGGGATCTCTGGAAACACCATATATTTT
NA,TRBJ1-1,TRBV7-6,NA,CASSLANGRGEAFF,TGTGCCAGCAGCTTAGCAAATGGGAGGGGAGAAGCTTTCTTT
many,TRBJ2-2,TRBV27,TRBD1,CASSWTGGTGELFF,TGTGCCAGCAGTTGGACAGGGGGAACCGGGGAGCTGTTTTTT
few,TRBJ2-1,TRBV7-2,TRBD1,CASSETGGGSYNEQFF,TGTGCCAGCAGCGAGACAGGGGGGGGCTCCTACAATGAGCAGTTCTTC
NA,TRBJ2-2,TRBV7-2,NA,CASSSRAGNTGELFF,TGTGCCAGCAGCTCCAGGGCGGGAAACACCGGGGAGCTGTTTTTT
few,TRBJ2-7,TRBV5-1,TRBD1,CASSLGTGTGGYEQYF,TGCGCCAGCAGCTTGGGGACCGGGACAGGGGGCTACGAGCAGTACTTC
NA,TRBJ1-1,TRBV5-1,NA,CASSLKGGVSTGTEAFF,TGCGCCAGCAGCTTGAAAGGGGGTGTCTCGACTGGTACTGAAGCTTTCTTT
NA,TRBJ2-1,TRBV6-5,TRBD2,CASSPPGGGHNEQFF,TGTGCCAGCAGTCCTCCGGGGGGGGGTCACAATGAGCAGTTCTTC
few,TRBJ2-3,TRBV6-2/TRBV6-3,TRBD1,CASRPGGFADTQYF,TGTGCCAGCAGGCCAGGGGGCTTTGCAGATACGCAGTATTTT
few,TRBJ1-1,TRBV5-1,TRBD1,CASSLNGKDRVNTEAFF,TGCGCCAGCAGCTTGAATGGAAAGGACAGGGTGAACACTGAAGCTTTCTTT
many,TRBJ2-7,TRBV12-3/TRBV12-4,NA,CASSPPRSYEQYF,TGTGCCAGCAGTCCCCCCAGGTCCTACGAGCAGTACTTC
few,TRBJ1-1,TRBV4-1,NA,CASSQDKGVTEAFF,TGCGCCAGCAGCCAAGATAAGGGGGTCACTGAAGCTTTCTTT
few,TRBJ2-5,TRBV7-3,NA,CASSSFQGGVMYF,TGTGCCAGCAGCTCATTCCAAGGGGGGGTGATGTACTTC
NA,TRBJ1-2,TRBV4-1,NA,CASSQDQADFNYGYTF,TGCGCCAGCAGCCAAGATCAGGCAGACTTTAACTATGGCTACACCTTC
NA,TRBJ2-7,TRBV18,NA,CASSTRTESSYEQYF,TGTGCCAGCTCAACCCGGACGGAGAGCTCCTACGAGCAGTACTTC
NA,TRBJ2-2,TRBV24-1,NA,CATSAQPGLDIGELFF,TGTGCCACCAGTGCTCAGCCGGGACTTGATATTGGGGAGCTGTTTTTT
many,TRBJ2-1,TRBV24-1,NA,CATSGDIQDEQFF,TGTGCCACCAGTGGGGACATACAGGATGAGCAGTTCTTC
few,TRBJ1-1,TRBV5-1,NA,CASSGTLNSEAFF,TGCGCCAGCAGCGGAACCCTGAACTCTGAAGCTTTCTTT
NA,TRBJ1-1,TRBV7-6,NA,CASSLVAGAGMNTEAFF,TGTGCCAGCAGCTTAGTAGCAGGGGCAGGTATGAACACTGAAGCTTTCTTT
many,TRBJ2-1,TRBV27,TRBD2,CASRATSGGSNEQFF,TGTGCCAGCAGGGCAACTAGCGGGGGGTCCAATGAGCAGTTCTTC
few,TRBJ2-7,TRBV7-9,TRBD1,CASSLGSRQGGSYEQYF,TGTGCCAGCAGCTTAGGATCCCGACAGGGGGGGTCCTACGAGCAGTACTTC
NA,TRBJ2-1,TRBV6-5,TRBD1,CASSYYGTGPYNEQFF,TGTGCCAGCAGTTACTACGGGACAGGGCCCTACAATGAGCAGTTCTTC
many,TRBJ1-1,TRBV20-1,NA,CSARDQGGNMNTEAFF,TGCAGTGCTAGAGATCAAGGGGGAAACATGAACACTGAAGCTTTCTTT
NA,TRBJ1-3,TRBV29-1,NA,CSVRTAPNSGNTIYF,TGCAGCGTAAGGACAGCTCCTAACTCTGGAAACACCATATATTTT
many,TRBJ2-5,TRBV20-1,NA,CSADIYARSRGTQYF,TGCAGTGCTGACATTTATGCGCGGTCCCGGGGGACCCAGTACTTC
few,TRBJ2-5,TRBV5-1,NA,CASSLRSPLGQRHLETQYF,TGCGCCAGCAGCTTACGTTCCCCCTTGGGCCAGCGCCACTTAGAGACCCAGTACTTC
NA,TRBJ2-7,TRBV4-3,TRBD2,CASSASAGKSYEQYF,TGCGCCAGCAGCGCTTCAGCGGGGAAGTCCTACGAGCAGTACTTC
once,TRBJ2-1,TRBV4-2,NA,CASSLKKGGEQFF,TGTGCCAGCAGCCTCAAAAAAGGGGGTGAGCAGTTCTTC
many,TRBJ2-1,TRBV7-8,TRBD2,CASSLAGGYEQFF,TGTGCCAGCAGCTTAGCGGGGGGGTATGAGCAGTTCTTC
many,TRBJ2-6,TRBV20-1,NA,CSAFSGANVLTF,TGCAGTGCCTTCTCTGGGGCCAACGTCCTGACTTTC
NA,TRBJ2-4,TRBV21-1,NA,CASSNKGQILGAKNIQYF,TGTGCCAGCAGCAATAAGGGGCAGATACTTGGAGCCAAAAACATTCAGTACTTC
many,TRBJ2-7,TRBV29-1,NA,CSVAPGSYEQYF,TGCAGCGTTGCGCCAGGGAGTTACGAGCAGTACTTC
many,TRBJ1-1,TRBV19,NA,CASSITDMNTEAFF,TGTGCCAGTAGTATTACAGACATGAACACTGAAGCTTTCTTT
many,TRBJ1-1,TRBV15,NA,CATSRDETEAFF,TGTGCCACCAGCAGAGATGAGACTGAAGCTTTCTTT
NA,TRBJ2-3,TRBV29-1,TRBD1,CSVEVQGVGDTQYF,TGCAGCGTTGAAGTTCAGGGGGTGGGAGATACGCAGTATTTT
NA,TRBJ1-3,TRBV12-3/TRBV12-4,TRBD1,CASKPDRGNTIYF,TGTGCCAGCAAGCCGGACAGGGGGAACACCATATATTTT
many,TRBJ2-3,TRBV20-1,TRBD1,CSASWQGATDTQYF,TGCAGTGCTAGTTGGCAGGGGGCGACAGATACGCAGTATTTT
many,TRBJ1-1,TRBV29-1,NA,CSGDRGAEAFF,TGCAGCGGGGACCGGGGAGCGGAAGCTTTCTTT
many,TRBJ2-1,TRBV20-1,TRBD1,CSARRDSYNEQFF,TGCAGTGCTAGGAGGGACAGTTACAATGAGCAGTTCTTC
NA,TRBJ2-1,TRBV7-3,TRBD2,CASSLLAGVNEQFF,TGTGCCAGCAGCTTACTAGCGGGGGTAAATGAGCAGTTCTTC
NA,TRBJ2-2,TRBV20-1,NA,CSARDGGSGELFF,TGCAGTGCTAGAGATGGGGGATCCGGGGAGCTGTTTTTT
few,TRBJ1-1,TRBV12-3/TRBV12-4,TRBD1,CASSFITGEMNTEAFF,TGTGCCAGCAGTTTCATAACAGGGGAAATGAACACTGAAGCTTTCTTT
few,TRBJ2-1,TRBV24-1,TRBD2,CATSIAGAYNEQFF,TGTGCCACCAGTATAGCGGGCGCGTACAATGAGCAGTTCTTC
many,TRBJ2-1,TRBV29-1,TRBD2,CSVEISGGTEQFF,TGCAGCGTTGAAATTAGCGGGGGAACTGAGCAGTTCTTC
NA,TRBJ2-5,TRBV28,NA,CASRDSGQETQYF,TGTGCCAGCAGGGATAGCGGACAAGAGACCCAGTACTTC
many,TRBJ2-1,TRBV12-3/TRBV12-4,NA,CASTVSSYNEQFF,TGTGCCAGCACGGTGAGCTCCTACAATGAGCAGTTCTTC
few,TRBJ2-1,TRBV20-1,TRBD2,CSARRGSGTSGANEQFF,TGCAGTGCTAGGAGGGGATCCGGGACTAGCGGGGCCAATGAGCAGTTCTTC
many,TRBJ1-3,TRBV20-1,NA,CSATGGKGSGNTIYF,TGCAGTGCAACGGGCGGGAAGGGGAGTGGAAACACCATATATTTT
many,TRBJ2-5,TRBV20-1,NA,CSATPGVQETQYF,TGCAGTGCAACTCCAGGGGTTCAAGAGACCCAGTACTTC
NA,TRBJ2-5,TRBV12-3/TRBV12-4,NA,CASSAGAVETQYF,TGTGCCAGCAGTGCGGGCGCAGTAGAGACCCAGTACTTC
NA,TRBJ1-4,TRBV7-2,NA,CASSLSPGTNEKLFF,TGTGCCAGCAGCTTATCGCCAGGGACAAATGAAAAACTGTTTTTT
few,TRBJ1-1,TRBV20-1,TRBD1,CSARDPRQGGNTEAFF,TGCAGTGCTAGAGACCCCAGACAGGGCGGTAACACTGAAGCTTTCTTT
many,TRBJ2-7,TRBV6-1,NA,CASSPSIYQNYEQYF,TGTGCCAGCAGCCCATCTATATACCAAAATTACGAGCAGTACTTC